Following are 5 T cell receptor beta chains from one sample sequenced in a study of blood T cell repertoires in COVID-19. The repertoire was sequenced with immunoSEQ multiplex PCR; TCRdb's copy has only in-frame clones and lacks some. The sample includes tens of thousands of clones, roughly 82% of them seen just once. Sequenced material: peripheral blood. The receptor set was obtained from a man aged 60-69 years with acute or convalescent COVID-19.

The gene calls are TRBV9 and TRBJ1-3; possibly TRBD1 for D (6 bases). The germline V and J ends were trimmed by 4 bases and 4 bases, with 15 bases remaining between them. CDR1 and CDR2 from the germline V gene are SGDLS and YYNGEE. The CDR3 spans 15 residues. The CDR3 DNA reads as TGTGCCAGCAGCACCCAGGGGACATCGGGAAACACCATATATTTT. This gives the protein CASSTQGTSGNTIYF.

The chain is built from TRBV6-5 and TRBJ2-2; 9 nucleotides agree with TRBD1. V shed 7 bases and J 5 bases; nucleotides not matched to a gene: 5. CDR1 is MNHEY, CDR2 SVGAGI, per germline. There are 14 residues in the CDR3. CDR3 residues: CASNWDRETGELFF. The CDR3 DNA reads TGTGCCAGCAATTGGGACAGGGAAACCGGGGAGCTGTTTTTT.

The chain joins TRBV7-9 to TRBJ2-7, with 8 nucleotides matching TRBD2. The CDR3 runs 14 residues. Trimming removed 11 bases from V and 4 bases from J; junction bases left unmatched: 13. Germline loops: CDR1 SEHNR, CDR2 FQNEAQ (reference sequence). CDR3 DNA sequence: TGTGCCCCGCCCCCCAGCGGGAGTCGGTACGAGCAGTACTTC. The encoded protein is CAPPPSGSRYEQYF.

J is TRBJ2-1 and V is TRBV3-1 (or the pseudogene TRBV3-2), with TRBD2 identical over 14 bases. Germline values: CDR1 LGHDT, CDR2 YNNKEL (reference sequence). The CDR3 covers 14 residues. V shed 6 bases and J 8 bases; nucleotides not matched to a gene: 3. CDR3 nucleotide sequence: TGTGCCAGCAGGACTAGCGGGAGGGCCCATGAGCAGTTCTTC. The encoded protein is CASRTSGRAHEQFF.

Turning to this clone: No conserved phenylalanine or tryptophan ends this CDR3, so it is likely a read error. The DNA is omitted, as the CDR3 cannot be located on it reliably, and the CDR3 follows TCRdb's listing. This chain connects TRBV7-3 to TRBJ1-6. The CDR3 has 10 residues if both end residues are counted. Germline CDR1 SGHTA, CDR2 FQGTGA. The CDR3: CASSSLRVRV.